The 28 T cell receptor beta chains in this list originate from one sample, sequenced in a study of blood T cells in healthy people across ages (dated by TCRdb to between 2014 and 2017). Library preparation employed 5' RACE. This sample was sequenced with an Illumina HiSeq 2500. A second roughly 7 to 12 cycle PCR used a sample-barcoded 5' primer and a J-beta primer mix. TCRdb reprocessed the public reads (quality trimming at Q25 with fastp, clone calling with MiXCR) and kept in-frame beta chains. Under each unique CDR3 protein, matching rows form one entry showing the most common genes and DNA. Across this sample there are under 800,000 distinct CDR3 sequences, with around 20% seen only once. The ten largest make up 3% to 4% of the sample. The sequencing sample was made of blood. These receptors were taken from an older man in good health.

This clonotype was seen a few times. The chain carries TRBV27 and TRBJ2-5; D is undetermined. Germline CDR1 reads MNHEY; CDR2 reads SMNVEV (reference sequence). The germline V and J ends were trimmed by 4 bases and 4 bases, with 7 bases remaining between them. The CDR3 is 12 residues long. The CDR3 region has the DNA TGTGCCAGCAGTTCGATCGGAGAGACCCAGTACTTC. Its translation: CASSSIGETQYF.

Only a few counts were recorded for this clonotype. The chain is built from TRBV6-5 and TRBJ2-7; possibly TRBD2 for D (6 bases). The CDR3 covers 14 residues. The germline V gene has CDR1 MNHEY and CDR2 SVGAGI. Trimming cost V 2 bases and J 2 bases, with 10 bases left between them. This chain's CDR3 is CASSYLAKTYEQYF. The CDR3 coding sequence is TGTGCCAGCAGTTACCTAGCGAAGACCTACGAGCAGTACTTC.

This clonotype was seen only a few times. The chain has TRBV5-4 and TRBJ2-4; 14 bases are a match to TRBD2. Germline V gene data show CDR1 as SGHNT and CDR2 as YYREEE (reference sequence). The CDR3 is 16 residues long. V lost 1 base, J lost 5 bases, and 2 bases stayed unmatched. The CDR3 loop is CASSLRGLAGENIQYF. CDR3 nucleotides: TGTGCCAGCAGCTTGCGGGGACTAGCGGGAGAAAACATTCAGTACTTC. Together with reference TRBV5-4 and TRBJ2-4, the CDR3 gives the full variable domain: ETGVTQSPTHLIKTRGQQVTLRCSSQSGHNTVSWYQQALGQGPQFIFQYYREEENGRGNFPPRFSGLQFPNYSSELNVNALELDDSALYLCASSLRGLAGENIQYFGAGTRLSVL.

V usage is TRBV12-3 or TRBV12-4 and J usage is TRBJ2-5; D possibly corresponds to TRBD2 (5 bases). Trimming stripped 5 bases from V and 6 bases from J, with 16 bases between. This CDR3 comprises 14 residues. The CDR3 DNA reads TGTGCCAGCAGTGAGGAGGCCGGCGGACAGACCCAGTACTTC. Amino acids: CASSEEAGGQTQYF.

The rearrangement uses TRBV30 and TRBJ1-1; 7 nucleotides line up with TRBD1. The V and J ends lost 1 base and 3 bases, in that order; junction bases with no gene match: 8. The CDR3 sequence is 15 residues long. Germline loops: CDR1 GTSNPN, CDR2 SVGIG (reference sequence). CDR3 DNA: TGTGCCTGGAGTGCCGACAGGGTCGGGGACACTGAAGCTTTCTTT. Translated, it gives CAWSADRVGDTEAFF.

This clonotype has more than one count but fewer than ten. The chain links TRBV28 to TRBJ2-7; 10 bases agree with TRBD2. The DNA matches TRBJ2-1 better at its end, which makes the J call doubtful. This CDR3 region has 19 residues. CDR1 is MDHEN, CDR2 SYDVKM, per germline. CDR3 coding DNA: TGTGCCAGCAGTTTATTGGGTCGCGTAGGGACTAGCGTTTACAATGAGCAGTTCTTC. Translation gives CASSLLGRVGTSVYNEQFF.

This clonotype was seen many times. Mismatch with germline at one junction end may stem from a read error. The CDR3 sequence: CASSLDTYEQYF. For the CDR3, the DNA is TGTGCCAGCAGCTTAGATACCTACGAGCAGTACTTC. The chain is built from TRBV5-1 and TRBJ2-7, with D hard to call. The CDR3 is made up of 12 amino acids. CDR1 is SGHRS and CDR2 is YFSETQ in the germline V gene.

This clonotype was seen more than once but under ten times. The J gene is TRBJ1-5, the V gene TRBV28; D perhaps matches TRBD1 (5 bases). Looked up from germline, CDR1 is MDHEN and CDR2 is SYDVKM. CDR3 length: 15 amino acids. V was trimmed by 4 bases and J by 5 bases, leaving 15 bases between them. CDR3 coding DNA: TGTGCCAGCAGTTCGGGGACGTTCGGGGATCAGCCCCAGCATTTT. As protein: CASSSGTFGDQPQHF. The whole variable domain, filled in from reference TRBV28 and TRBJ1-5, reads DVKVTQSSRYLVKRTGEKVFLECVQDMDHENMFWYRQDPGLGLRLIYFSYDVKMKEKGDIPEGYSVSREKKERFSLILESASTNQTSMYLCASSSGTFGDQPQHFGDGTRLSIL.

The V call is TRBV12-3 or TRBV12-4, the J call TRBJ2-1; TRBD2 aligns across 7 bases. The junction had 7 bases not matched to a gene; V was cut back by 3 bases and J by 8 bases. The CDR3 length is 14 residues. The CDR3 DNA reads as TGTGCCAGCAGTTTGACCCAGGGAGGGGATGAGCAGTTCTTC. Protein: CASSLTQGGDEQFF.

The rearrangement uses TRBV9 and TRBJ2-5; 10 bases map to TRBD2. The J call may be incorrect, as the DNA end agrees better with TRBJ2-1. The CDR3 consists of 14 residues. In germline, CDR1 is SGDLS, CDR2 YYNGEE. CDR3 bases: TGTGCCAGCAGCGTAGACCTAGCGGGAGCCGAGCAGTTCTTC. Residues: CASSVDLAGAEQFF.

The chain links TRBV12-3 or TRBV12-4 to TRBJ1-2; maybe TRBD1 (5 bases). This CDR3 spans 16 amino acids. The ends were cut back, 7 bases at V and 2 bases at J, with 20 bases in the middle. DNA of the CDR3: TGTGCCAGCACCCCTGACCAGGGACGAGGGAACTATGGCTACACCTTC. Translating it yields CASTPDQGRGNYGYTF.

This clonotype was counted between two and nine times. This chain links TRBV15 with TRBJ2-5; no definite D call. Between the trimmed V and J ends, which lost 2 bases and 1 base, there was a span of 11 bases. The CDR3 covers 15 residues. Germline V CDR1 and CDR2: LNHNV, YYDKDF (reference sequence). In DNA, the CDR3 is TGTGCCACCAGCAGAATCCCGGGCACCCAAGAGACCCAGTACTTC. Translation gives CATSRIPGTQETQYF.

CDR3 nucleotides: TGTGCCAGCAGCTGGGGACTAGCGGGAGTACCGCAAGAGACCCAGTACTTC. It translates to CASSWGLAGVPQETQYF. The gene calls are TRBV5-6 and TRBJ2-5, with TRBD2 identical over 14 bases. V lost 3 bases, J lost 2 bases, and 6 bases stayed unmatched. The CDR3 is 17 amino acids. Germline-derived CDR1 and CDR2 are SGHDT and YYEEEE.

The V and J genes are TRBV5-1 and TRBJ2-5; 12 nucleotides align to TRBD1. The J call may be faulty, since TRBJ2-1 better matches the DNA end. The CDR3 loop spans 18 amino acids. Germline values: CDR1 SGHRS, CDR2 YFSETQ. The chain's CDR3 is CASSRPGTGGSLYNEQFF. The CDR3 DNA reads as TGCGCCAGCAGCCGTCCCGGGACAGGGGGCTCTCTGTATAATGAGCAGTTCTTC.

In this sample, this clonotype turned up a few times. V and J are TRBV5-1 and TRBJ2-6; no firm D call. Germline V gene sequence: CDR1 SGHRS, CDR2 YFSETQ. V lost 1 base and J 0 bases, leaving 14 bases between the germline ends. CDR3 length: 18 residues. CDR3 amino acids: CASSLSTVLSSGANVLTF. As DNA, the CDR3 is TGCGCCAGCAGCTTGAGCACAGTCCTCAGCTCTGGGGCCAACGTCCTGACTTTC.

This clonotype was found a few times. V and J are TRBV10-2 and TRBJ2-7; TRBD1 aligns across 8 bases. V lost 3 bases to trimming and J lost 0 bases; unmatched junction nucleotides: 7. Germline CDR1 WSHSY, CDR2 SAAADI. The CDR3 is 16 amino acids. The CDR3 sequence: CASSEVTGTGSYEQYF. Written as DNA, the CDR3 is TGCGCCAGCAGTGAAGTTACCGGGACAGGCTCCTACGAGCAGTACTTC.

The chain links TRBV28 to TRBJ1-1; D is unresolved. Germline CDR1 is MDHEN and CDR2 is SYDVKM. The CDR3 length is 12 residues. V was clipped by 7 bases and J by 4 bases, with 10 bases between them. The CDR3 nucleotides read TGTGCCAGCAAAGACGTTGGCACTGAAGCTTTCTTT. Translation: CASKDVGTEAFF.

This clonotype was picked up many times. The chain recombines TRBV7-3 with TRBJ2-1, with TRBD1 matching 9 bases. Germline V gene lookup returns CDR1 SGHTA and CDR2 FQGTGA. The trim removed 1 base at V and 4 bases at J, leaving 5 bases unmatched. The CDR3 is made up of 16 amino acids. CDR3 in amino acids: CASSLSPGQGYNEQFF. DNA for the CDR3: TGTGCCAGCAGCTTAAGTCCCGGACAGGGGTACAATGAGCAGTTCTTC. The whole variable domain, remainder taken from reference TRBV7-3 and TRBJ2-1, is GAGVSQTPSNKVTEKGKYVELRCDPISGHTALYWYRQSLGQGPEFLIYFQGTGAADDSGLPNDRFFAVRPEGSVSTLKIQRTERGDSAVYLCASSLSPGQGYNEQFFGPGTRLTVL.

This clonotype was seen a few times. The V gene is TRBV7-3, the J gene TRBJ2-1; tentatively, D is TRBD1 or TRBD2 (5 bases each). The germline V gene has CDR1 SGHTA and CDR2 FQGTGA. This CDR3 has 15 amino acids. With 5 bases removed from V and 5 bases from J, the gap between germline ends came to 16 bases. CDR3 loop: CASSEGTSADNEQFF. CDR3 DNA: TGTGCCAGCAGCGAAGGGACCAGCGCGGACAATGAGCAGTTCTTC.

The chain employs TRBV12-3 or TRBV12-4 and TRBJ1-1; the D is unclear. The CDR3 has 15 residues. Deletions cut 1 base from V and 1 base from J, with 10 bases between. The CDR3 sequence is CASSLVGHKNTEAFF. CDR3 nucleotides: TGTGCCAGCAGTTTAGTGGGTCACAAGAACACTGAAGCTTTCTTT.

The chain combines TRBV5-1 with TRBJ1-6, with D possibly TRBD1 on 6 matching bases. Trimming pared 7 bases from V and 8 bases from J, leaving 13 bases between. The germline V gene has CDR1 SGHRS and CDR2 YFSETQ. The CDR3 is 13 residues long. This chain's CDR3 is CASQDSYDSPLHF. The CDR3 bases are TGCGCCAGCCAGGACAGTTATGATTCACCCCTCCACTTT.

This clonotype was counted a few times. Here the CDR3 reads CASSLGLNPITDTQYF. In DNA form, the CDR3 reads TGCGCCAGCAGCTTGGGTCTAAACCCAATCACAGATACGCAGTATTTT. The gene calls are TRBV5-1 and TRBJ2-3; D uncertain. Germline values: CDR1 SGHRS, CDR2 YFSETQ. V shed 0 bases and J shed 2 bases, with 13 bases lying between them. The CDR3 has 16 amino acids. Based on the CDR3 plus reference TRBV5-1 and TRBJ2-3, the full variable domain is KAGVTQTPRYLIKTRGQQVTLSCSPISGHRSVSWYQQTPGQGLQFLFEYFSETQRNKGNFPGRFSGRQFSNSRSEMNVSTLELGDSALYLCASSLGLNPITDTQYFGPGTRLTVL.

Here the CDR3 reads CAWNNRGRDLYEQYF. In nucleotides, the CDR3 is TGTGCCTGGAATAACAGGGGAAGGGACCTTTACGAGCAGTACTTC. The chain is built from TRBV30 and TRBJ2-5; 7 bases are a match to TRBD1. The closer fit of TRBJ2-7 to the DNA end suggests the J call may be wrong. This CDR3 is built from 15 residues. Looked up from germline, CDR1 is GTSNPN and CDR2 is SVGIG (reference sequence).

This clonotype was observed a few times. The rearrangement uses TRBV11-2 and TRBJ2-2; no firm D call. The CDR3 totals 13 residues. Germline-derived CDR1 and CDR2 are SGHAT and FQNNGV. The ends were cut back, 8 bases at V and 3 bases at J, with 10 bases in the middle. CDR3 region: CASGLGYTGELFF. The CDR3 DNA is TGTGCCAGCGGTTTGGGGTACACCGGGGAGCTGTTTTTT.

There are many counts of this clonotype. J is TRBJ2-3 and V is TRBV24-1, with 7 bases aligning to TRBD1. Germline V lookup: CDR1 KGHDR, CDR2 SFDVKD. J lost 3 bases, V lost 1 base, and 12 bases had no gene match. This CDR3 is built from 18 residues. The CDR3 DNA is TGTGCCACCAGTGATTTCGTGAAGGGGGCAGGTGGGACAGATACGCAGTATTTT. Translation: CATSDFVKGAGGTDTQYF.

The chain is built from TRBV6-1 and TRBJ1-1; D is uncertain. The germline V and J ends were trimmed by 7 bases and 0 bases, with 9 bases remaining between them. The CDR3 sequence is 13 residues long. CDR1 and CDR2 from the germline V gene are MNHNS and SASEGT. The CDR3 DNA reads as TGTGCCAGCACTCTTGGGCTGAACACTGAAGCTTTCTTT. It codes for CASTLGLNTEAFF.

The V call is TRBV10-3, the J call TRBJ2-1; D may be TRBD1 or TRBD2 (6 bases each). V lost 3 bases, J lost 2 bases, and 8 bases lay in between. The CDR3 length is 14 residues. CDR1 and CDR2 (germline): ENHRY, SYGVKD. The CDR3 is CAISEGGTYNEQFF. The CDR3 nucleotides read TGTGCCATCAGTGAAGGGGGGACCTACAATGAGCAGTTCTTC.

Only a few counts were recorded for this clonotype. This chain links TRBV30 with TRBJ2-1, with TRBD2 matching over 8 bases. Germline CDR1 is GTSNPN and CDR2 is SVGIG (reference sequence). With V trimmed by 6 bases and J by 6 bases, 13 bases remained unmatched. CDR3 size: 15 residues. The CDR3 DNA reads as TGTGCCTGCATCGGTACAGCGGGAGTGGGCAATGAGCAGTTCTTC. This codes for CACIGTAGVGNEQFF.